The rows below give T cell receptor beta chains drawn from one sample of a study of blood T cell repertoires in COVID-19. Produced via immunoSEQ multiplex PCR; TCRdb's table is partial and in-frame only. This sample has some 100,000 clones, with 75% to 90% found just once. What was sequenced was peripheral blood. The receptor source for this set is a human donor with acute or convalescent COVID-19. The donor label of this sample is uncertain. Each CDR3 is given with its conserved first and last residue. The D gene is left open where the match is weak. Clone size appears in some rows only: once, few, many, or a class for an expanded clone.

abundance	v_gene	d_gene	j_gene	CDR3aa	CDR3nt
NA	TRBV11-2	TRBD1	TRBJ2-2	CASSLAGGHGELFF	TGTGCCAGCAGCTTAGCAGGGGGCCACGGGGAGCTGTTTTTT
NA	TRBV10-3	TRBD1	TRBJ2-1	CAILRQGAYNEQFF	TGTGCCATCCTCCGACAGGGGGCTTACAATGAGCAGTTCTTC
NA	TRBV20-1	NA	TRBJ2-1	CSAEEGRLEFF	TGCAGTGCCGAGGAAGGAAGACTTGAGTTCTTC
NA	TRBV7-6	NA	TRBJ1-2	CASSLGQDYGYTF	TGTGCCAGCAGCTTAGGACAGGACTATGGCTACACCTTC
NA	TRBV20-1	TRBD2	TRBJ2-7	CSASSGGPRYEQYF	TGCAGTGCTAGTAGCGGGGGTCCTCGCTACGAGCAGTACTTC
NA	TRBV5-1	NA	TRBJ1-2	CASSTSPGVLYGYTF	TGCGCCAGCAGCACCTCGCCGGGGGTCCTCTATGGCTACACCTTC
NA	TRBV5-8	NA	TRBJ1-1	CASSPLAKGEAFF	TGTGCCAGCAGCCCCCTAGCCAAGGGCGAAGCTTTCTTT
NA	TRBV18	TRBD2	TRBJ2-5	CASSPGTSGAQETQYF	TGTGCCAGCTCACCCGGGACTAGCGGGGCTCAAGAGACCCAGTACTTC
NA	TRBV3-1/TRBV3-2	TRBD1	TRBJ1-2	CASSQVLRDRGFRLGYTF	TGTGCCAGCAGCCAAGTACTGCGGGACAGGGGGTTTCGTCTAGGCTACACCTTC
NA	TRBV6-1	TRBD1	TRBJ1-2	CASSERDRGHTKRDYGYTF	TGTGCCAGCAGTGAACGGGACAGGGGGCACACTAAGCGGGACTATGGCTACACCTTC
once	TRBV6-5	NA	TRBJ1-1	CATQTDTNTEAFF	TGTGCCACCCAGACAGATACGAACACTGAAGCTTTCTTT
NA	TRBV6-2/TRBV6-3	TRBD1	TRBJ1-2	CASSHQGALGYTF	TGTGCCAGCAGCCATCAGGGGGCGCTCGGCTACACCTTC
NA	TRBV7-6	TRBD1	TRBJ2-1	CASSLAGGRNYNEQFF	TGTGCCAGCAGCTTAGCAGGGGGCAGGAATTACAATGAGCAGTTCTTC
NA	TRBV7-2	TRBD2	TRBJ2-1	CASSPASGRRDEQFF	TGTGCCAGCAGCCCAGCTAGCGGGAGACGGGATGAGCAGTTCTTC
NA	TRBV19	TRBD1	TRBJ1-1	CASSSRQGAAYTEAFF	TGTGCCAGTAGTTCTAGACAGGGAGCGGCGTACACTGAAGCTTTCTTT
NA	TRBV7-2	TRBD2	TRBJ2-1	CASSLGSGGRSEQFF	TGTGCCAGCAGCTTGGGTAGCGGGGGGCGAAGTGAGCAGTTCTTC
few	TRBV11-2	NA	TRBJ2-7	CASTPIGASYEQYF	TGTGCCAGCACCCCCATAGGGGCGAGCTACGAGCAGTACTTC
NA	TRBV18	TRBD1	TRBJ2-5	CASSSGQGAETQYF	TGTGCCAGCTCATCGGGACAGGGTGCGGAGACCCAGTACTTC
NA	TRBV19	TRBD2	TRBJ2-1	CASRASGGFNEQFF	TGTGCCAGCCGGGCTAGCGGGGGATTCAATGAGCAGTTCTTC
once	TRBV6-5	NA	TRBJ1-1	CASSYAQLNTEAFF	TGTGCCAGCAGTTACGCACAGCTCAACACTGAAGCTTTCTTT
NA	TRBV7-3	NA	TRBJ2-1	CASSLEGASGYNEQFF	TGTGCCAGCAGCTTGGAGGGGGCCTCGGGATACAATGAGCAGTTCTTC
NA	TRBV7-8	NA	TRBJ2-2	CASSLGGSAGELFF	TGTGCCAGCAGCTTAGGAGGGTCGGCCGGGGAGCTGTTTTTT
NA	TRBV6-1	TRBD2	TRBJ2-2	CASSEATSGINTGELFF	TGTGCCAGCAGTGAAGCGACTAGCGGGATCAACACCGGGGAGCTGTTTTTT
NA	TRBV6-4	NA	TRBJ1-1	CASSSQGIDTEAFF	TGTGCCAGCAGTTCCCAGGGTATCGACACTGAAGCTTTCTTT
NA	TRBV7-3	TRBD2	TRBJ2-3	CASSTLAGGSDTQYF	TGTGCCAGCAGCACCCTTGCGGGGGGGTCAGATACGCAGTATTTT
NA	TRBV19	TRBD1	TRBJ1-4	CASSNTGDRNEKLFF	TGTGCCAGTAGTAATACAGGGGACCGTAATGAAAAACTGTTTTTT
NA	TRBV2	TRBD1	TRBJ1-4	CASSGQGASNEKLFF	TGTGCCAGCAGTGGACAGGGGGCGTCTAATGAAAAACTGTTTTTT
NA	TRBV4-1	NA	TRBJ2-7	CASSLEAGGSYEQYF	TGCGCCAGCAGCCTCGAGGCAGGAGGCTCCTACGAGCAGTACTTC
NA	TRBV5-4	NA	TRBJ1-2	CASSGTHYNYGYTF	TGTGCCAGCAGCGGGACACATTACAACTATGGCTACACCTTC
few	TRBV2	TRBD1	TRBJ2-7	CASSGAQGARYEQYF	TGTGCCAGCAGTGGAGCGCAGGGGGCAAGGTACGAGCAGTACTTC
NA	TRBV5-6	NA	TRBJ2-5	CASSLARGLGETQYF	TGTGCCAGCAGCTTGGCCCGGGGGTTAGGGGAGACCCAGTACTTC
once	TRBV5-1	NA	TRBJ2-6	CASTSDYSGANVLTF	TGCGCCAGCACCTCGGACTACTCTGGGGCCAACGTCCTGACTTTC
NA	TRBV7-2	NA	TRBJ1-5	CASSAWRGSNQPQHF	TGTGCCAGCAGCGCTTGGAGGGGAAGCAATCAGCCCCAGCATTTT
NA	TRBV6-5	NA	TRBJ2-1	CASSPQQSSYNEQFF	TGTGCCAGCAGTCCACAACAAAGCTCCTACAATGAGCAGTTCTTC
NA	TRBV6-5	NA	TRBJ1-2	CASSYSRGNYGYTF	TGTGCCAGCAGTTACTCGAGAGGGAACTATGGCTACACCTTC
NA	TRBV3-1/TRBV3-2	NA	TRBJ1-3	CASSAAETGNTIYF	TGTGCCAGCAGCGCGGCTGAGACTGGAAACACCATATATTTT
NA	TRBV14	TRBD1	TRBJ2-7	CASSRRTGAGSYEQYF	TGTGCCAGCAGTCGAAGAACAGGGGCCGGCTCTTACGAGCAGTACTTC
NA	TRBV4-1	NA	TRBJ1-5	CASSKSGGGNQPQHF	TGCGCCAGCAGCAAGAGCGGCGGGGGCAATCAGCCCCAGCATTTT
once	TRBV5-1	TRBD2	TRBJ2-1	CASSLASSGSRGSGLHEQFF	TGCGCCAGCAGCTTGGCGTCTAGCGGGAGTCGGGGTTCGGGATTGCATGAGCAGTTCTTC
NA	TRBV3-1/TRBV3-2	NA	TRBJ1-5	CASSQGTGNQPQHF	TGTGCCAGCAGCCAAGGAACAGGCAATCAGCCCCAGCATTTT
NA	TRBV7-9	TRBD1	TRBJ1-6	CASSRDRVTPLHF	TGTGCCAGCAGCAGAGACAGGGTTACACCCCTCCACTTT